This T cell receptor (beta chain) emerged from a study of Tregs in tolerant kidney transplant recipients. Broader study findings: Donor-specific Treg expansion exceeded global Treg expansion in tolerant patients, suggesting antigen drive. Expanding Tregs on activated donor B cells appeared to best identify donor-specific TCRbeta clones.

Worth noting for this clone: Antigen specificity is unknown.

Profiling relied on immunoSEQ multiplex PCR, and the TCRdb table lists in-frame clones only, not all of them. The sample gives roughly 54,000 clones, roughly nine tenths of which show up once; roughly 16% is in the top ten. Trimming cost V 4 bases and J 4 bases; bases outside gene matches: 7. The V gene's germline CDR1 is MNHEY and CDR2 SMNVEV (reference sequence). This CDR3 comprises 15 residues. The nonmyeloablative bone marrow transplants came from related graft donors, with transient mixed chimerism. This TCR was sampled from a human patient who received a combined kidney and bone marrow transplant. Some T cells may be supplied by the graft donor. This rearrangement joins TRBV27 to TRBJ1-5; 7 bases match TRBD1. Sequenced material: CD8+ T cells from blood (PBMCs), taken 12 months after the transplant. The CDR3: CASSYTGASNQPQHF. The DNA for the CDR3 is TGTGCCAGCAGTTACACAGGGGCCTCAAATCAGCCCCAGCATTTT.